The 16 T cell receptor beta chains listed next were all sequenced from one sample in a study of blood T cell repertoires in COVID-19. Assay: immunoSEQ multiplex PCR; the TCRdb copy retains only in-frame clones and omits some. Of 200,000 to 250,000 clones listed, 83% are singletons. The sequenced sample consisted of peripheral blood. These receptor sequences come from a woman aged 30 to 39 with COVID-19, enrolled during active disease.

V is TRBV15 and J is TRBJ1-1; D not resolved. The CDR3 extends over 15 amino acids. The V and J ends lost 0 bases and 4 bases respectively, with 12 bases between them. Germline CDR1 LNHNV, CDR2 YYDKDF (reference sequence). In DNA, the CDR3 is TGTGCCACCAGCAGAGATCTCAGCGAAGGCACTGAAGCTTTCTTT. The encoded protein is CATSRDLSEGTEAFF.

This chain uses TRBV14 with TRBJ1-1; no firm D call. There are 13 residues in the CDR3. V gave up 1 base and J gave up 5 bases, with 8 bases separating them. The germline gives CDR1 SGHDN, CDR2 FVKESK. CDR3 coding DNA: TGTGCCAGCAGCCAAGGGGCGACGACTGAAGCTTTCTTT. This encodes CASSQGATTEAFF.

The chain uses TRBV7-2 and TRBJ1-2; D not certain. Germline-derived CDR1 and CDR2 are SGHTA and FQGNSA. The CDR3 is made up of 14 amino acids. V lost 5 bases, J lost 4 bases, and 14 bases lay in between. Here the CDR3 reads CASSQIAGSYGYTF. In nucleotides, the CDR3 is TGTGCCAGCAGCCAAATAGCCGGGTCCTATGGCTACACCTTC.

V gene TRBV4-3 combines with J gene TRBJ2-7; tentative D call: TRBD2 (7 bases). V was clipped by 4 bases and J by 0 bases, with 13 bases between them. From germline, CDR1 is LGHNA and CDR2 YSLEER. The CDR3 is 15 residues long. This CDR3 is CASSPGGLSSYEQYF. CDR3 DNA sequence: TGCGCCAGCAGCCCGGGGGGCTTAAGCTCCTACGAGCAGTACTTC.

This chain links TRBV14 with TRBJ2-3; TRBD2 aligns across 9 bases. V shed 1 base, J shed 1 base, and the junction held 6 bases outside the gene matches. This CDR3 region has 17 residues. Germline-derived CDR1 and CDR2 are SGHDN and FVKESK. CDR3 amino acids: CASSQVVAGVGTDTQYF. The CDR3 DNA reads as TGTGCCAGCAGCCAAGTTGTAGCGGGGGTTGGCACAGATACGCAGTATTTT.

A single count supports this clone. The V gene is TRBV5-1, the J gene TRBJ1-4; 9 bases match TRBD1. Germline lookup yields CDR1 SGHRS and CDR2 YFSETQ. Trimming took 3 bases from V and 3 from J; bases not matched to a gene: 12. The CDR3 runs to 18 residues. DNA for the CDR3: TGCGCCAGCAGCTCCGGGACAGGGATTTTCAGGTCTAATGAAAAACTGTTTTTT. This encodes CASSSGTGIFRSNEKLFF.

The V and J genes are TRBV10-1 and TRBJ2-1; 15 nucleotides line up with TRBD2. There are 18 residues in the CDR3. Trimming at V came to 7 bases and at J to 0 bases, leaving 7 bases not matched to a gene. The V gene's germline CDR1 is WNHNN and CDR2 SYGVQD (reference sequence). The CDR3 nucleotides read TGCGCCAGCACCGGGACTAGCGGGAGGAGGAGCTCCTACAATGAGCAGTTCTTC. Translating it yields CASTGTSGRRSSYNEQFF.

Remarks on this clone: Other nucleotide sequences from this sample produce the same CDR3. The chain recombines TRBV27 with TRBJ2-1; D is possibly TRBD2 (5 bases). Germline V lookup: CDR1 MNHEY, CDR2 SMNVEV (reference sequence). The CDR3 runs 15 residues. V dropped 2 bases and J dropped 0 bases, with 8 bases sitting between them. The CDR3 DNA follows: TGTGCCAGCAGTTTAGGGCTAGCCTCCTACAATGAGCAGTTCTTC. It specifies CASSLGLASYNEQFF.

The genes are TRBV7-2 and TRBJ2-7, with TRBD2 matching over 12 bases. The CDR3 length is 17 residues. CDR1 and CDR2 (germline): SGHTA, FQGNSA. The junction had 7 bases not matched to a gene; V was cut back by 1 base and J by 3 bases. DNA of the CDR3: TGTGCCAGCAGCTTAGGTCCGACTAGCGGGGGACTCTACGAGCAGTACTTC. It specifies CASSLGPTSGGLYEQYF.

This clone was seen once. The chain uses TRBV5-1 and TRBJ1-1, with a tentative D call TRBD1 (6 bases). CDR3 length: 15 residues. CDR1 and CDR2 from the germline V gene are SGHRS and YFSETQ. The germline V and J ends were trimmed by 3 bases and 3 bases, with 15 bases remaining between them. CDR3 in DNA: TGCGCCAGCAGCTCGATACAGGGAGGGGACACTGAAGCTTTCTTT. Residues: CASSSIQGGDTEAFF.

The rearrangement uses TRBV9 and TRBJ1-2; D is undetermined. Germline V CDR1 and CDR2: SGDLS, YYNGEE. Trimming took off 3 bases at V and 10 bases at J, with 16 bases between the two ends. This CDR3 is built from 13 residues. CDR3 amino acids: CASSGSRAGYYTF. CDR3 nucleotide sequence: TGTGCCAGCAGCGGGAGCCGGGCGGGCTACTACACCTTC.

This clone turned up a few times. The chain combines TRBV5-1 with TRBJ2-1; weak D call: TRBD2 (5 bases). CDR3 length equals 16 residues. The ends were cut back, 0 bases at V and 6 bases at J, with 16 bases in the middle. Germline values: CDR1 SGHRS, CDR2 YFSETQ. CDR3 amino acids: CASSLGPSGSSNEQFF. The CDR3, as DNA: TGCGCCAGCAGCTTGGGGCCCTCTGGGAGCAGCAATGAGCAGTTCTTC.

This chain uses TRBV3-1 (or the pseudogene TRBV3-2) with TRBJ1-2; perhaps TRBD1 as D (6 bases). CDR1 LGHDT and CDR2 YNNKEL come from the germline V gene (reference sequence). The CDR3 consists of 14 residues. Trimming took off 3 bases at V and 7 bases at J, with 15 bases between the two ends. In DNA, the CDR3 is TGTGCCAGCAGCCATCGTGGGGGGGCTTCTGGCTACACCTTC. Amino acid sequence: CASSHRGGASGYTF.

CDR3 sequence: CASSPPTASPPNTEAFF. CDR3 nucleotides: TGTGCCAGCTCACCACCGACTGCTTCACCCCCGAACACTGAAGCTTTCTTT. The rearrangement uses TRBV18 and TRBJ1-1; D gene ambiguous. CDR1 and CDR2 from the germline V gene are KGHSH and LQKENI. V lost 0 bases and J lost 1, with 15 bases in between. The length of the CDR3 is 17 residues.

The rearrangement uses TRBV9 and TRBJ2-2; the match to TRBD2 covers 9 bases. V lost 5 bases and J lost 8; bases outside the gene matches: 13. CDR1 and CDR2 (germline): SGDLS, YYNGEE. The CDR3 runs to 16 residues. CDR3 loop: CASRPREAGGLGELFF. The CDR3 region has the DNA TGTGCCAGCAGACCCCGTGAAGCGGGGGGTTTAGGGGAGCTGTTTTTT. Using reference TRBV9 and TRBJ2-2 for the parts outside the CDR3, the full variable domain is DSGVTQTPKHLITATGQRVTLRCSPRSGDLSVYWYQQSLDQGLQFLIQYYNGEERAKGNILERFSAQQFPDLHSELNLSSLELGDSALYFCASRPREAGGLGELFFGEGSRLTVL.

The chain uses TRBV10-3 and TRBJ1-1, with 12 bases matching TRBD1. The CDR3 length is 14 residues. V dropped 8 bases and J dropped 8; count of bases not matched to a gene: 9. Germline V gives CDR1 ENHRY, CDR2 SYGVKD. The CDR3 DNA is TGTGCCATCGCCCGGGGACAGGGGGCCTCCGAAGCTTTCTTT. This gives the protein CAIARGQGASEAFF.